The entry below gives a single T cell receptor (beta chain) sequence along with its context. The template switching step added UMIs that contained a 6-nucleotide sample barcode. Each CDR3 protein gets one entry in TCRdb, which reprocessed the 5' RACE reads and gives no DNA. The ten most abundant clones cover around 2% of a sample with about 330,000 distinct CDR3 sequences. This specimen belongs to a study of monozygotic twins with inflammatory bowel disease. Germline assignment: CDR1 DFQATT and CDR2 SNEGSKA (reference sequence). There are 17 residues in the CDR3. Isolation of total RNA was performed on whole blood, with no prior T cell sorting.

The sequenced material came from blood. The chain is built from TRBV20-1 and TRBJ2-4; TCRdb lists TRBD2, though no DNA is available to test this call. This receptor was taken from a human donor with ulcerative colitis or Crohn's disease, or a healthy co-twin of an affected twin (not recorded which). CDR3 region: CSARDDDAGFWKNIQYF.